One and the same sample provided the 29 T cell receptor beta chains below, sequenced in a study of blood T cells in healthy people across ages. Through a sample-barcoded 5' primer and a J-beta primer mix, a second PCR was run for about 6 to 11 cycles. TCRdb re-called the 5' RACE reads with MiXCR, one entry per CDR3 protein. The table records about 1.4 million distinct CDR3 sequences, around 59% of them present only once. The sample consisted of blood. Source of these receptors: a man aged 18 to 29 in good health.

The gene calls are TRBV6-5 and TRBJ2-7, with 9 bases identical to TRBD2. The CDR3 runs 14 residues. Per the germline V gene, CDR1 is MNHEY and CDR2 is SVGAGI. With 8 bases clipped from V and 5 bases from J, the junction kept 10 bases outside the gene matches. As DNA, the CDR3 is TGTGCCAGCGGGTATAGCGGGAGACCCCACGAGCAGTACTTC. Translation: CASGYSGRPHEQYF.

The CDR3 here is CSARDRGHHEQFF. CDR3 coding DNA: TGCAGTGCTAGAGATCGGGGTCACCATGAGCAGTTCTTC. The chain uses TRBV20-1 and TRBJ2-1; weak D call: TRBD2 (5 bases). V lost 0 bases, J lost 8 bases, and 11 bases lay in between. Germline V gene data show CDR1 as DFQATT and CDR2 as SNEGSKA (reference sequence). This CDR3 spans 13 amino acids.

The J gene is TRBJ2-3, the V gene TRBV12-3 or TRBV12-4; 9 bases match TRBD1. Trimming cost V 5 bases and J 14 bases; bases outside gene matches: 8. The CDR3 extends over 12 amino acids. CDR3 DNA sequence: TGTGCCAGCAGTACAGGGACAGGGAGGCGGTATTTT. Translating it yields CASSTGTGRRYF.

The CDR3 is CASKLRTEAFF. CDR3 coding DNA: TGTGCCAGCAAGCTACGCACTGAAGCTTTCTTT. The rearrangement uses TRBV28 and TRBJ1-1; D is undetermined. The V gene's germline CDR1 is MDHEN and CDR2 SYDVKM. V was shortened by 7 bases and J by 4 bases, with 7 bases between the two germline ends. The CDR3 is made up of 11 amino acids.

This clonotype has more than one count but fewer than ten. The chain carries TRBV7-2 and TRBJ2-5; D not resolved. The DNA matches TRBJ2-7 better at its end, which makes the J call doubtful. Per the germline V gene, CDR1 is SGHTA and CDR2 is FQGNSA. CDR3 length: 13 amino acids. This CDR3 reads CASSPPLIYEQYF. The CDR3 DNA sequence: TGTGCCAGCAGCCCCCCGCTTATCTACGAGCAGTACTTC.

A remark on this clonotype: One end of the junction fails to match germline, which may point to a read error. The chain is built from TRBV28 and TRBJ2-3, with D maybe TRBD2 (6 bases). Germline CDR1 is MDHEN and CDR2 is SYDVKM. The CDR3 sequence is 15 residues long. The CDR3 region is CASSFPGSGTDTQYF. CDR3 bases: TGTGCCAGCAGTTTTCCCGGGAGCGGCACAGATACACAGTATTTT.

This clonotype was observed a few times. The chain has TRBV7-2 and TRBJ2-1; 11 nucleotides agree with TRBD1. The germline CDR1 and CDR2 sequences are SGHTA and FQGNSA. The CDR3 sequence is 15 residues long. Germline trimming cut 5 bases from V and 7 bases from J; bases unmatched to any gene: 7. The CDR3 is CASSPGQGARNEQFF. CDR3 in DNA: TGTGCCAGCAGCCCCGGACAGGGGGCTCGGAATGAGCAGTTCTTC.

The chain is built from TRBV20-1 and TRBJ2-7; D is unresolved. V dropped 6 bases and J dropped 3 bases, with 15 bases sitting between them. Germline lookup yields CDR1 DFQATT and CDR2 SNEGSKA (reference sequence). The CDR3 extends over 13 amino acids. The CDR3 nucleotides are TGCAGTGCCACCGGCGGCCAGAACTACGAGCAGTACTTC. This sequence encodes CSATGGQNYEQYF.

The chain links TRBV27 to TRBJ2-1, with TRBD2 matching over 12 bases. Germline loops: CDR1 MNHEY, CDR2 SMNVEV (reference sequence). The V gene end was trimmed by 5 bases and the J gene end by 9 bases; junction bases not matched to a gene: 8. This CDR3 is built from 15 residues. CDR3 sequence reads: CASSPLAGGPCEQFF. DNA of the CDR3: TGTGCCAGCAGTCCCCTAGCGGGAGGGCCCTGTGAGCAGTTCTTC.

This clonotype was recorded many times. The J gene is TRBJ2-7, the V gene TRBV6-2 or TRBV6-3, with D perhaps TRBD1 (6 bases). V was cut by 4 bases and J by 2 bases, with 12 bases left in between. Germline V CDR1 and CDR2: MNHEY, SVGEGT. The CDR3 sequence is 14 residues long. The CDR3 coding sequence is TGTGCCAGCAGTTTCGCCGCAGGGGCCTACGAGCAGTACTTC. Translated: CASSFAAGAYEQYF.

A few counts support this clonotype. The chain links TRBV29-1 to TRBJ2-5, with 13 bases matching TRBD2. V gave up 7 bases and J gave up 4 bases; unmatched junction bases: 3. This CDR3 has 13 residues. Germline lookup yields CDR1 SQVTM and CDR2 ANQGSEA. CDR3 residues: CSAGLAGTETQYF. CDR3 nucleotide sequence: TGCAGCGCGGGACTAGCGGGAACAGAGACCCAGTACTTC.

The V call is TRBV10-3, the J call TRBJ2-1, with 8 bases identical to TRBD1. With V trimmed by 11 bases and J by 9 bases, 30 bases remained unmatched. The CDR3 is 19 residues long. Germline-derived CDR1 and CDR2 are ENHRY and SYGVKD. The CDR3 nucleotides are TGTGCCGCACGTGGTGGAGGTCAGGGGGCTTCCATTACCCCCACTGAGCAGTTCTTC. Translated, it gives CAARGGGQGASITPTEQFF.

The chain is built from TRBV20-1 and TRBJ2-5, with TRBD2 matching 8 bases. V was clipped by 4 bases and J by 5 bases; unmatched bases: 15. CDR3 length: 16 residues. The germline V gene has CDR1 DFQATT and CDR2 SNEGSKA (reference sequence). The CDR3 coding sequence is TGCAGTGCTACACCGAGCGGGGGTCTTATCTGGGAGACCCAGTACTTC. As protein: CSATPSGGLIWETQYF.

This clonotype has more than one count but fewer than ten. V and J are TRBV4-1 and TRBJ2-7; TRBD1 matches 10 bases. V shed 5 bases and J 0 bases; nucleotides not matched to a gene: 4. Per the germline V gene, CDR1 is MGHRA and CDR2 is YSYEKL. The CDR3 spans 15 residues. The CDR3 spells CASSYRQGASYEQYF. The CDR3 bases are TGCGCCAGCAGCTACCGACAGGGGGCCTCCTACGAGCAGTACTTC.

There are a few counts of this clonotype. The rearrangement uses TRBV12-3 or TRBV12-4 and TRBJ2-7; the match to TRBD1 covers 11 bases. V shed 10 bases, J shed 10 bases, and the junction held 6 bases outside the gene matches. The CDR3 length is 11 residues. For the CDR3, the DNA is TGTGCCATAGGACAGGGGGCTATTCAGTACTTC. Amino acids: CAIGQGAIQYF.

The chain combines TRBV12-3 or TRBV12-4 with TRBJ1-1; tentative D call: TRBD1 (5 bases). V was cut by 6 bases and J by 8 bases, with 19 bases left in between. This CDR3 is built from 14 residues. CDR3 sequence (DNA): TGTGCCAGCAGGAAAAACGAAGACAGCGCAGAAGCTTTCTTT. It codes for CASRKNEDSAEAFF.

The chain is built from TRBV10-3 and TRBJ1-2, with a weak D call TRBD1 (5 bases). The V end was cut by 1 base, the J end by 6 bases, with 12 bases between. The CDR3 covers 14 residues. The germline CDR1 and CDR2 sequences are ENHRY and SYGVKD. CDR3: CAISELTEWNGYTF. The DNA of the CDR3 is TGTGCCATCAGTGAGTTGACAGAGTGGAATGGCTACACCTTC.

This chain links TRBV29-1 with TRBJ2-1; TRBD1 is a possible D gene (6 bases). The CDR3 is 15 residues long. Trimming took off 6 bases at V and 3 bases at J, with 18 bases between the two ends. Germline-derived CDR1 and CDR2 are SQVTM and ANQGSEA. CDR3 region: CSVPRPDRVYNEQFF. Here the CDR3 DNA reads TGCAGCGTCCCTCGGCCGGACAGAGTCTACAATGAGCAGTTCTTC.

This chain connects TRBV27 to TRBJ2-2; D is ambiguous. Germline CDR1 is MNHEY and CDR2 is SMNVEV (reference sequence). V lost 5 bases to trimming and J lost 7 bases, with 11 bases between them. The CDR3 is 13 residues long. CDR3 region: CASSPSHFGELFF. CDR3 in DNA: TGTGCCAGCAGTCCCAGCCATTTCGGGGAGCTGTTTTTT.

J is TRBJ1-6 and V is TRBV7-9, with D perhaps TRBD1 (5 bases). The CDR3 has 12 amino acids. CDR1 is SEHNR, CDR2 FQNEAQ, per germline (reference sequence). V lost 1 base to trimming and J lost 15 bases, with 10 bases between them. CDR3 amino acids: CASSLVQGSLHF. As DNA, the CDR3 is TGTGCCAGCAGCTTAGTCCAGGGTAGCCTCCACTTT.

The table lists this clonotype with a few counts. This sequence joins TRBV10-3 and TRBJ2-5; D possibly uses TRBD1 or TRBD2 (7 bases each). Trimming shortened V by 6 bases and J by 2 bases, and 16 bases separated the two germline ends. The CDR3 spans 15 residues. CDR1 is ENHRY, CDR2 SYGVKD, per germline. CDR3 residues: CAIRTGTIAQETQYF. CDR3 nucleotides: TGTGCCATCAGGACAGGGACTATCGCACAAGAGACCCAGTACTTC.

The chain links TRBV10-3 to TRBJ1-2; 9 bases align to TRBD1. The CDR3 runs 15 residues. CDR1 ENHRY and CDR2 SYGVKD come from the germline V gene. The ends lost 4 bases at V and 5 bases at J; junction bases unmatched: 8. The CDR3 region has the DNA TGTGCCATCAGTGCCCCAGGGACAGGGTCTTATGGCTACACCTTC. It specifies CAISAPGTGSYGYTF.

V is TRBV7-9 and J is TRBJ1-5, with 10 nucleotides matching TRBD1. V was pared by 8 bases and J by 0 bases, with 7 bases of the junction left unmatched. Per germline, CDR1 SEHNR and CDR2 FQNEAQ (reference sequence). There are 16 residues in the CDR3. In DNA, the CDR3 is TGTGCCAGCGGGACCGGGACAGGGGCTAGCAATCAGCCCCAGCATTTT. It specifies CASGTGTGASNQPQHF.

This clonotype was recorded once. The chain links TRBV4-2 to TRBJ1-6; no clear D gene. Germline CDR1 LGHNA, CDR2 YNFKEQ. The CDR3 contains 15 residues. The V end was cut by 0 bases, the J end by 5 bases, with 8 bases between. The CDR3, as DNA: TGTGCCAGCAGCCAAGATTGGCAGGATAATTCACCCCTCCACTTT. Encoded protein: CASSQDWQDNSPLHF.

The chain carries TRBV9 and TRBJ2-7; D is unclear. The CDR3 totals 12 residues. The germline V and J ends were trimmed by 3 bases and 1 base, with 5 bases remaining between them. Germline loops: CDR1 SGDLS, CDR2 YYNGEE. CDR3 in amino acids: CASSGKSYEQYF. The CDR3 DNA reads TGTGCCAGCAGCGGGAAGTCCTACGAGCAGTACTTC.

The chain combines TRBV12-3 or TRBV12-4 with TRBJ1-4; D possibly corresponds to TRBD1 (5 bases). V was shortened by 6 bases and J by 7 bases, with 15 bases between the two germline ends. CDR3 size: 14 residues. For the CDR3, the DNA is TGTGCCAGCAGCAGAGGGGTAAAACTTGAAAAACTGTTTTTT. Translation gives CASSRGVKLEKLFF.

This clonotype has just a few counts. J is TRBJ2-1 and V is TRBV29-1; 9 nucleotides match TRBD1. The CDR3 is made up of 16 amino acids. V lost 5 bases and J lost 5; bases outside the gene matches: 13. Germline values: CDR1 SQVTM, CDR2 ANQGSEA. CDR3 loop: CSVWGGTGPSHNEQFF. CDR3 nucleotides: TGCAGCGTTTGGGGAGGGACAGGGCCCTCTCACAATGAGCAGTTCTTC.

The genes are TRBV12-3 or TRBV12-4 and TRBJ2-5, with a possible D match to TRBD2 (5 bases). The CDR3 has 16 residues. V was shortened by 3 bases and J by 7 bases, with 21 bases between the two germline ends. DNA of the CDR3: TGTGCCAGCAGTTTGGCGTTTGCGGGTGGCGGAGGGACCCAGTACTTC. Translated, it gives CASSLAFAGGGGTQYF.

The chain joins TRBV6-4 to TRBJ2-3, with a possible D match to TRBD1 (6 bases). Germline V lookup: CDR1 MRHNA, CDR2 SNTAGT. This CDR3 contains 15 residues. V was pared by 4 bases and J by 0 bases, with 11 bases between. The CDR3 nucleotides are TGTGCCAGCAGTGGGTTAGGGGGAAGCACAGATACGCAGTATTTT. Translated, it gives CASSGLGGSTDTQYF.